Below, one T cell receptor (beta chain) is given with its context. These data are taken from a study of blood T cell repertoires in COVID-19. Study-wide background: The origin of the acute and convalescent COVID-19 samples was the United States, Italy and Spain. The analysed material was cDNA or gDNA that came from T cells, B-cell-depleted T cells, or PBMCs.

V was pared by 4 bases and J by 5 bases, with 12 bases of the junction left unmatched. The CDR3 covers 16 residues. CDR1 and CDR2 (germline): SGHDN, FVKESK. Authors' analysis steps: Scientists estimated how many nucleated cells there were by amplifying reference gene primers. This table comes from immunoSEQ multiplex PCR, and its TCRdb copy is limited to in-frame clones, with some not included. V and J calls and clone size come straight from that table; D and trimming were deduced from the DNA. The data hold about 260,000 clones, with around 87% observed a single time. The chain uses TRBV14 and TRBJ2-5; TRBD2 aligns across 8 bases. The sample comprised peripheral blood. The TCR was taken from a woman aged 45 to 65 with acute or convalescent COVID-19. CDR3 in amino acids: CASSPAGLGGGETQYF. The CDR3 region has the DNA TGTGCCAGCAGCCCCGCGGGACTAGGGGGAGGTGAGACCCAGTACTTC.